The rows below give T cell receptor beta chains drawn from one sample of a study of Ad26.COV2.S vaccination and SARS-CoV-2 variants. Clones were sequenced by immunoSEQ multiplex PCR, and TCRdb holds only the in-frame ones, with some missing. The data show fewer than 500,000 clones, nearly 90% seen once. This material consisted of peripheral blood, taken in a trial of Ad26.COV2.S vaccine versus placebo. Source of these receptors: a person aged 18-60 years who received the Ad26.COV2.S COVID-19 vaccine or a placebo. Both conserved end residues are part of each CDR3. A D gene is named only where the DNA matches it firmly. Clone sizes are given selectively: once, few, many, or a class where the clone is expanded.

V	size	J	D	DNA	CDR3
TRBV28	.	TRBJ2-7	.	TGTGCCAGTAAGACAGTAGGCTACGAGCAGTACTTC	CASKTVGYEQYF
TRBV7-2	.	TRBJ2-3	TRBD2	TGTGCCAGCAGTATACTAGCGGGGGGCCGGGATACGCAGTATTTT	CASSILAGGRDTQYF
TRBV25-1	.	TRBJ1-1	.	TGTGCCAGCAGTGAGCTGGGAACTGAAGCTTTCTTT	CASSELGTEAFF
TRBV10-3	.	TRBJ1-3	.	TGTGCCACCCTCGCCCCCCACACCATATATTTT	CATLAPHTIYF
TRBV15	.	TRBJ2-1	TRBD2	TGTGCCACCAGCAGAGTTGGACTAGCGGGAGGGCTGTGGGTCAATGAGCAGTTCTTC	CATSRVGLAGGLWVNEQFF
TRBV30	once	TRBJ1-5	TRBD1	TGTGCCTGGAGTACAGGGGAGGGGAGCAATCAGCCCCAGCATTTT	CAWSTGEGSNQPQHF
TRBV18	.	TRBJ1-1	.	TGTGCCAGCTCACCACCGAGCCGCAAGGGGACTGAAGCTTTCTTT	CASSPPSRKGTEAFF
TRBV4-1	.	TRBJ2-2	TRBD2	TGCGCCAGCAGCCATCGCACATTAGCGGGTTCAACCGGGGAGCTGTTTTTT	CASSHRTLAGSTGELFF
TRBV15	.	TRBJ1-6	TRBD1	TGTGCCACCAGCGGAGGCATAGGACAGGGTAATGACTCACCCCTCCACTTT	CATSGGIGQGNDSPLHF
TRBV25-1	once	TRBJ1-6	.	TGTGCCAGCAGGCGGGGTGGTCATAATTCACCCCTCCACTTT	CASRRGGHNSPLHF
TRBV6-5	once	TRBJ2-1	.	TGTGCCAGCAGTTACTCCTCGGGACTGGGGGTGGATGAGCAGTTCTTC	CASSYSSGLGVDEQFF
TRBV19	.	TRBJ2-1	.	TGTGCCAGTAGGTATGCAGCCACCTACAATGAGCAGTTCTTC	CASRYAATYNEQFF
TRBV9	.	TRBJ1-6	.	TGTGCCAGCAGCGTAGGGGGTCAGCATAATTCACCCCTCCACTTT	CASSVGGQHNSPLHF
TRBV3-1/TRBV3-2	.	TRBJ1-1	.	TGTGCCAGCAGCCCTCGCGGGGGCATGAACACTGAAGCTTTCTTT	CASSPRGGMNTEAFF
TRBV19	.	TRBJ2-3	.	TGTGCCAGTAGTATGGCCCGGGGTGGCCGAACCCCATCTCCGCAGTATTTT	CASSMARGGRTPSPQYF
TRBV18	.	TRBJ1-5	.	TGTGCCAGCTCACCACGTATAGGGGGGCCCGGCAATCAGCCCCAGCATTTT	CASSPRIGGPGNQPQHF
TRBV15	.	TRBJ2-1	.	TGTGCCACCAGCAGAGATTGGGGGGGCCATGAGCAGTTCTTC	CATSRDWGGHEQFF
TRBV5-1	.	TRBJ2-5	.	TGCGCCAGCAGCTTGTCAGTCAGGGGCCCAGAGACCCAGTACTTC	CASSLSVRGPETQYF
TRBV6-1	.	TRBJ1-1	.	TGTGCCAGCAGTGAAGTTCCAGGGTACACTGAAGCTTTCTTT	CASSEVPGYTEAFF
TRBV5-6	.	TRBJ1-2	.	TGTGCCAGCAGCCGAATAATACAGGTGACAGATGGCTACACCTTC	CASSRIIQVTDGYTF
TRBV2	.	TRBJ1-2	.	TGTGCCAGCAGGGACAGAAACTATGGCTACACCTTC	CASRDRNYGYTF
TRBV28	.	TRBJ1-2	.	TGTGCCAGCAGCCAACAGGACCTCGCAATCTATGGCTACACCTTC	CASSQQDLAIYGYTF
TRBV7-9	once	TRBJ2-5	.	TGTGCCAGCAGCTCGGGCTGGCGGGATGAAGAGACCCAGTACTTC	CASSSGWRDEETQYF
TRBV12-3/TRBV12-4	.	TRBJ2-1	TRBD2	TGTGCCAGCAGTTTCCGGGGGGACAATGAGCAGTTCTTC	CASSFRGDNEQFF
TRBV7-2	.	TRBJ2-5	TRBD1	TGTGCCAGCAGCAGTCGGGGGACAGGCCAAGAGACCCAGTACTTC	CASSSRGTGQETQYF
TRBV15	.	TRBJ2-5	.	TGTGCCACCAGCAAAGCTGGGAGGCTGTGGGAAAAAGAGACCCAGTACTTC	CATSKAGRLWEKETQYF
TRBV24-1	.	TRBJ1-5	.	TGTGCCACCAGTGACTCCGACGTAGATAGCAATCAGCCCCAGCATTTT	CATSDSDVDSNQPQHF
TRBV7-9	few	TRBJ2-7	TRBD1	TGTGCCAGCAGCTCCCGGACAGGGGGTCGGCACGAGCAGTACTTC	CASSSRTGGRHEQYF
TRBV27	.	TRBJ2-2	TRBD2	TGTGCCAGCAGGGAGCGGGGGATGGGGAACACCGGGGAGCTGTTTTTT	CASRERGMGNTGELFF
TRBV11-1	.	TRBJ2-3	.	TGTGCCAGCAGCACTAAGAGGGCAGATACGCAGTATTTT	CASSTKRADTQYF
TRBV5-5	.	TRBJ2-6	.	TGTGCCAGCACTTCCGGTGGGGCCAACGTCCTGACTTTC	CASTSGGANVLTF
TRBV11-2	.	TRBJ2-7	.	TGTGCCAGCAGCTTATGGCAGGGTACGGACGAGCAGTACTTC	CASSLWQGTDEQYF
TRBV5-1	.	TRBJ2-3	TRBD2	TGCGCCAGCAGCGCGGGACTAGCGGGGGACACAGATACGCAGTATTTT	CASSAGLAGDTDTQYF
TRBV11-3	.	TRBJ2-1	TRBD2	TGTGCCAGCAGCTTAGATTCCGGGACTAGCGGGAGGAGAAGTGAGCAGTTCTTC	CASSLDSGTSGRRSEQFF
TRBV7-6	.	TRBJ2-5	.	TGTGCCAGCAGCTTAGTGCCGGCGCACGGCTTACAAGAGACCCAGTACTTC	CASSLVPAHGLQETQYF
TRBV4-2	.	TRBJ1-1	.	TGTGCCAGCAGCCAGGTACCACAGCGGAGGGAAGCTTTCTTT	CASSQVPQRREAFF
TRBV5-6	.	TRBJ1-4	.	TGTGCCAGCAGCAGTTTGGGACGGAGAAATGAAAAACTGTTTTTT	CASSSLGRRNEKLFF
TRBV2	.	TRBJ1-3	.	TGTGCCAGCAGTGGGCCATTCTCTGGAAACACCATATATTTT	CASSGPFSGNTIYF
TRBV28	.	TRBJ2-3	.	TGTGCCAGCAGCGAGGGGAGGGATACGCAGTATTTT	CASSEGRDTQYF
TRBV7-9	.	TRBJ2-6	.	TGTGCCAGCAGCTTAGTTGGGCGGGTAGGGACTCCTGGGGCCAACGTCCTGACTTTC	CASSLVGRVGTPGANVLTF
TRBV7-9	once	TRBJ2-5	.	TGTGCCAGCAGCCTACAGGGCCCAGAGACCCAGTACTTC	CASSLQGPETQYF
TRBV24-1	.	TRBJ2-4	.	TGTGCCACCAGTGAGGCAGGGGTCGCCAAAAACATTCAGTACTTC	CATSEAGVAKNIQYF
TRBV4-1	.	TRBJ2-5	.	TGCGCCAGCAGCCAGACAGGCTCCGGGCAAACCCAGTACTTC	CASSQTGSGQTQYF
TRBV27	few	TRBJ1-5	.	TGTGCCAGCAGTCTAATCAAGAATCAGCCCCAGCATTTT	CASSLIKNQPQHF
TRBV21-1	.	TRBJ2-3	.	TGTGCCAGCAGCAAAGAAGGACAGGGGATGACAGATACGCAGTATTTT	CASSKEGQGMTDTQYF
TRBV6-4	once	TRBJ2-1	TRBD2	TGTGCCAGCAGTGACGAGGGCGGGAGAGGTGAGCAGTTCTTC	CASSDEGGRGEQFF
TRBV4-1	.	TRBJ1-6	.	TGCGCCAGCAGCCACCCCAGGGGCGGGGGAAGAGAATCACCCCTCCACTTT	CASSHPRGGGRESPLHF
TRBV7-2	.	TRBJ1-1	.	TGTGCCAGCAGCTCTTACCAGGGGAACACTGAAGCTTTCTTT	CASSSYQGNTEAFF
TRBV10-3	.	TRBJ2-2	TRBD1	TGTGCCATCAGTAAGGGACAGGGCACCGGGGAGCTGTTTTTT	CAISKGQGTGELFF
TRBV27	.	TRBJ1-1	.	TGTGCCAGCAGTTTAGCACACCTGAACACTGAAGCTTTCTTT	CASSLAHLNTEAFF
TRBV5-1	.	TRBJ2-3	.	TGCGCCAGCAGCTTGGCGGGAGTCCGCACAGATACGCAGTATTTT	CASSLAGVRTDTQYF
TRBV28	.	TRBJ1-4	TRBD1	TGTGCCAGCCTGCTTGGACAGGGGGCCGGGGCTAATGAAAAACTGTTTTTT	CASLLGQGAGANEKLFF
TRBV6-5	few	TRBJ2-7	TRBD1	TGTGCCAGCAGTAGAGGACAGGGTCTCTTGGGCGAGCAGTACTTC	CASSRGQGLLGEQYF
TRBV3-1/TRBV3-2	.	TRBJ2-3	TRBD2	TGTGCCAGCGCACCCGGGACTAGCGGGATGGATACGCAGTATTTT	CASAPGTSGMDTQYF
TRBV4-3	.	TRBJ1-1	.	TGCGCCAGCAGCCAAGATATCAGGGTCGACACTGAAGCTTTCTTT	CASSQDIRVDTEAFF
TRBV7-2	.	TRBJ1-1	.	TGTGCCAGCAGCTTATTTGGGGCTGAAGCTTTCTTT	CASSLFGAEAFF
TRBV5-1	.	TRBJ2-7	.	TGCGCCAGCAGCCAGTGGGGGGCTGGATCCTACGAGCAGTACTTC	CASSQWGAGSYEQYF
TRBV11-3	.	TRBJ2-1	TRBD2	TGTGCCAGCAGCTCCCGTGGTAGCGGGAGCGGGGAAAATGAGCAGTTCTTC	CASSSRGSGSGENEQFF